This T cell receptor beta chain originates from a study of blood T cell repertoires in COVID-19. Across the study: Collection of acute and convalescent COVID-19 samples took place in the United States, Italy and Spain. T cells, B-cell-depleted T cells, or PBMCs supplied cDNA or gDNA.

The junction had 11 bases not matched to a gene; V was cut back by 1 base and J by 7 bases. This CDR3 region has 18 residues. From germline, CDR1 is MGHRA and CDR2 YSYEKL. TCRdb's copy holds only in-frame clones and misses some; the assay was immunoSEQ multiplex PCR. This repertoire shows some 80,000 clones, more than 75% found once; its top ten account for more than 15%. The sequence came from an elderly woman with active or convalescent COVID-19. Sequencing input: peripheral blood. This rearrangement joins TRBV4-1 to TRBJ2-1; TRBD2 matches 12 bases. CDR3 loop: CASSQGTASGGARNEQFF. DNA for the CDR3: TGCGCCAGCAGCCAAGGAACGGCTAGCGGGGGGGCTCGGAATGAGCAGTTCTTC.